This T cell receptor beta chain was identified in a study of T cells in Graves' hyperthyroidism and ophthalmopathy. This clonotype was detected a few times. The antigen remains undetermined. This CDR3 contains 14 residues. The V end was cut by 7 bases, the J end by 0 bases, with 10 bases between. Germline lookup yields CDR1 MNHNS and CDR2 SASEGT. Amplified regions were TCR beta CDR3 sequences from RNA transcripts. HTBI primers were employed in a first-round RT-PCR of the TCR CDR3. TCRdb itself ran the multiplex PCR reads through MiXCR, one entry per CDR3 protein. The table shows 490,000 or so distinct CDR3 sequences, with 20% occurring only once. Study-level points and caveats: A 13 V-J model separated ophthalmopathy from stable hyperthyroidism.

The sequenced sample consisted of blood. This TCR was recovered from a man aged 40-49 years with Graves' ophthalmopathy. The chain links TRBV6-1 to TRBJ2-1; D is undetermined. The CDR3 region is CASIGIRSYNEQFF. The CDR3 DNA is TGTGCCAGCATAGGGATCCGCTCCTACAATGAGCAGTTCTTC.